The 2 T cell receptor beta chains below were found in one sample sequenced in a study of blood T cell repertoires in COVID-19. The method was immunoSEQ multiplex PCR; TCRdb's version includes in-frame clones alone and lacks a portion of them. The sample has more than 100,000 clones, over 65% seen once. The sequenced sample consisted of peripheral blood. Every receptor here comes from a human donor with acute or convalescent COVID-19. The donor label of this sample is uncertain.

The J gene is TRBJ2-7, the V gene TRBV6-6; 8 nucleotides agree with TRBD1. V shed 6 bases and J 2 bases; nucleotides not matched to a gene: 6. The CDR3 sequence is 14 residues long. Germline CDR1 is MNHNY and CDR2 is SVGAGI (reference sequence). In nucleotides, the CDR3 is TGTGCCAGCAGGCCCCGACAGGGGCCCTACGAGCAGTACTTC. This codes for CASRPRQGPYEQYF.

The chain recombines TRBV3-1 (or the pseudogene TRBV3-2) with TRBJ1-2; D remains unclear. The CDR3 has 12 residues. Looked up from germline, CDR1 is LGHDT and CDR2 is YNNKEL (reference sequence). The germline V and J ends were trimmed by 8 bases and 4 bases, with 11 bases remaining between them. In nucleotides, the CDR3 is TGTGCCAGCGCCTTCAGCGGCTATGGCTACACCTTC. Protein sequence: CASAFSGYGYTF.